The following is a TCR beta chain sequence with its context. Clones were read by immunoSEQ multiplex PCR, and TCRdb kept only the in-frame ones, dropping some. The sample consists of nearly 1,000,000 clones, 76% of them appearing once. This sample was taken from a study of shared clonotypes between healthy human individuals. The CDR3 is 15 residues long. Trimming removed 9 bases from V and 0 bases from J; junction bases left unmatched: 3. Germline CDR1 is MNHNY and CDR2 is SVGAGI (reference sequence). The specimen sequenced was memory CD4+ T cells sorted from blood. Noted subset: CD45RA-negative fraction. The sequence derives from a man between 18 and 29 years old in good health. V usage is TRBV6-6 and J usage is TRBJ2-6, with 9 bases lining up with TRBD1. The CDR3 is CASDRGVSGANVLTF. The CDR3 DNA sequence: TGTGCCAGTGACAGGGGGGTCTCTGGGGCCAACGTCCTGACTTTC.